This T cell receptor beta chain was sequenced during a study of technical replicates of blood from several donors. V gave up 5 bases and J gave up 5 bases, with 7 bases separating them. The V gene's germline CDR1 is LNHDA and CDR2 SQIVND (reference sequence). CDR3 length: 12 amino acids. Some clones are missing from TCRdb's copy, which holds only in-frame ones; the method was immunoSEQ multiplex PCR. In the table there are fewer than 80,000 clones, roughly 90% of which are singletons. The origin of this receptor is a human donor in good health. Some clones in this sample may be carry-over from other donors' samples. The source material was PBMCs. V is TRBV19 and J is TRBJ1-5; D not certain. CDR3 residues: CASSYLDQPQHF. The CDR3 DNA reads TGTGCCAGTAGTTACTTGGATCAGCCCCAGCATTTT.